This T cell receptor beta chain was captured by sequencing in a study of blood T cell repertoires in COVID-19. Sequencing used immunoSEQ multiplex PCR; TCRdb keeps in-frame clones, though not all of them. The table includes about 210,000 clones, about 91% detected once. The junction had 10 bases not matched to a gene; V was cut back by 4 bases and J by 6 bases. The CDR3 loop spans 18 amino acids. In germline, CDR1 is ENHRY, CDR2 SYGVKD. This receptor was taken from a man younger than 35 with acute COVID-19. J is TRBJ2-2 and V is TRBV10-3; TRBD2 agrees at 14 bases. Sequenced input: PBMCs or T cells enriched from blood (not recorded which). The CDR3 loop is CAISGAGLAGVFAGELFF. Written as DNA, the CDR3 is TGTGCCATCAGTGGGGCGGGACTAGCGGGAGTGTTCGCCGGGGAGCTGTTTTTT.